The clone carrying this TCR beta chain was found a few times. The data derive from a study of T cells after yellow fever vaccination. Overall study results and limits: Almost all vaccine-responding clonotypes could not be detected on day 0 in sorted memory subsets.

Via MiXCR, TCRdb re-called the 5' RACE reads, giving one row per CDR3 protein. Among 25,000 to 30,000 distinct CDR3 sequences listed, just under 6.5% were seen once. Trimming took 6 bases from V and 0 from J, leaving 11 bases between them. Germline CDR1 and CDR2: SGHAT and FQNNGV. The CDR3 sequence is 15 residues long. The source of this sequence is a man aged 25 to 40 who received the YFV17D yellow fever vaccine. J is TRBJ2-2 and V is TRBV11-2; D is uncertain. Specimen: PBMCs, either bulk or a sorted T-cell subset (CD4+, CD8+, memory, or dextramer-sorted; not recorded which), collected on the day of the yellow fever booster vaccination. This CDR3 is CASSLDGPNTGELFF. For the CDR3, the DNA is TGTGCCAGCAGTTTGGACGGACCGAACACCGGGGAGCTGTTTTTT.